At least ten counts were recorded for the clone carrying this T cell receptor (beta chain). The antigen is not known. This sample stems from a study of early T cells in non-severe SARS-CoV-2 infection. Study at large: Chains from this unsorted whole-blood bulk RNA could not be paired. The study, taken as a whole, reports: Lookups in VDJdb leaned toward anti-spike CD8 responses and missed private and CD4 specificities.

Individual cDNA molecules were tagged with unique molecular identifiers. TCRdb fed the 5' RACE reads into MiXCR, producing one record per CDR3 protein. Counted here are approximately 43,000 distinct CDR3 sequences, roughly 6.6% occurring once; the ten biggest clones make up around 4.5%. The CDR3 contains 17 residues. Germline V CDR1 and CDR2: MNHEY, SVGAGI. V was shortened by 2 bases and J by 5 bases, with 22 bases between the two germline ends. V and J are TRBV6-5 and TRBJ2-7; D may match TRBD1 or TRBD2 (5 bases each). The receptor's source is an adult who was a healthcare worker with PCR-confirmed SARS-CoV-2 infection or an uninfected control (not recorded which). Source material: whole blood. The CDR3 reads CASSYNIPGPAAHEQYF. The DNA for the CDR3 is TGTGCCAGCAGTTACAACATACCGGGACCGGCCGCCCACGAGCAGTACTTC.